Below are 20 T cell receptor beta chains sequenced from a single sample in a study of shared clonotypes between healthy human individuals. Libraries were prepared by immunoSEQ multiplex PCR; TCRdb keeps only in-frame clonotypes and omits some of them. The sample lists 400,000 to 500,000 clones; 65% to 80% were seen once. The sample comprised PBMCs. The source is a woman in her thirties or forties in good health. Some clones in this sample may be carry-over from other donors' samples.

This clone was observed a few times. At one boundary the junction diverges from the germline segment, which might be a read error. Other nucleotide sequences from this sample produce the same CDR3. V gene TRBV30 combines with J gene TRBJ1-5; D not certain. This CDR3 spans 14 amino acids. The germline gives CDR1 GTSNPN, CDR2 SVGIG (reference sequence). The CDR3 sequence: CAWSGTMANQPQHF. The CDR3, as DNA: TGTGCCTGGAGCGGCACGATGGCGAATCAGCCCCAGCATTTC.

The chain carries TRBV7-6 and TRBJ2-1; TRBD2 matches 13 bases. Germline lookup yields CDR1 SGHVS and CDR2 FNYEAQ. Trimming removed 5 bases from V and 5 bases from J; junction bases left unmatched: 3. CDR3 length: 15 residues. For the CDR3, the DNA is TGTGCCAGCAGCGGGACTAGCGGGAACAACAATGAGCAGTTCTTC. It codes for CASSGTSGNNNEQFF.

To note about this clone: This may stem from a read error, because a much larger clone lies one nucleotide away. Since no conserved phenylalanine or tryptophan closes the CDR3, a read error is the likely cause. The chain has TRBV30 and TRBJ1-3; no reliable D call. Germline values: CDR1 GTSNPN, CDR2 SVGIG (reference sequence). This CDR3 spans 12 amino acids. The V gene lost 4 bases and the J gene lost 4 bases, with 8 bases spanning the gap. CDR3: CAWNPSGNTIYS. The CDR3 DNA sequence: TGTGCCTGGAACCCAAGCGGAAACACCATATATTCT.

The V and J genes are TRBV19 and TRBJ1-2, with D possibly TRBD1 on 5 matching bases. The V end lost 5 bases, the J end lost 4 bases, and 14 bases lay between the germline ends. The CDR3 is 14 residues long. Germline CDR1 is LNHDA and CDR2 is SQIVND (reference sequence). DNA for the CDR3: TGTGCCAGTAGTTCTCCAGGGTATGGCTATGGCTACACCTTC. It codes for CASSSPGYGYGYTF.

The chain has TRBV5-1 and TRBJ2-1; 10 nucleotides line up with TRBD2. Germline values: CDR1 SGHRS, CDR2 YFSETQ. J was trimmed by 3 bases and V by 4 bases; bases with no gene match: 13. This CDR3 is 18 amino acids long. The CDR3 reads CASSPNPSGRALYNEQFF. Written as DNA, the CDR3 is TGCGCCAGCAGCCCTAACCCCAGCGGGAGGGCCCTCTACAATGAGCAGTTCTTC.

The genes are TRBV30 and TRBJ1-5, with D perhaps matching TRBD1 (5 bases). Germline V gene sequence: CDR1 GTSNPN, CDR2 SVGIG (reference sequence). This CDR3 has 17 amino acids. Trimming stripped 1 base from V and 2 bases from J, with 18 bases between. The chain's CDR3 is CAWSGRGGVVGNQPQHF. The CDR3 DNA follows: TGTGCCTGGAGTGGCCGCGGGGGTGTTGTTGGCAATCAGCCCCAGCATTTT.

CDR3 DNA: TGTGCCAGCTCACCCCGACAAGTCGGACTAGGGGGCGAGCAGTACTTC. The encoded protein is CASSPRQVGLGGEQYF. The chain employs TRBV18 and TRBJ2-7; D may be TRBD2 (7 bases). V was pared by 3 bases and J by 6 bases, with 21 bases between. The CDR3 is made up of 16 amino acids. CDR1 and CDR2 (germline): KGHSH, LQKENI.

On this clone itself: Within the sample, other DNA sequences also encode this same CDR3. The chain carries TRBV9 and TRBJ2-1; 9 nucleotides agree with TRBD1. Trimming at V came to 2 bases and at J to 7 bases, leaving 7 bases not matched to a gene. This CDR3 comprises 15 residues. Germline values: CDR1 SGDLS, CDR2 YYNGEE. CDR3 loop: CASSVSGQGTNEQFF. The CDR3 DNA reads TGTGCCAGCAGCGTCTCGGGACAGGGTACTAATGAGCAGTTCTTC. The full variable domain, its missing parts supplied by reference TRBV9 and TRBJ2-1, is DSGVTQTPKHLITATGQRVTLRCSPRSGDLSVYWYQQSLDQGLQFLIQYYNGEERAKGNILERFSAQQFPDLHSELNLSSLELGDSALYFCASSVSGQGTNEQFFGPGTRLTVL.

J is TRBJ1-4 and V is TRBV6-4; D might be TRBD1 (6 bases). Germline V gene lookup returns CDR1 MRHNA and CDR2 SNTAGT. The CDR3 loop spans 16 amino acids. V was clipped by 6 bases and J by 0 bases, with 14 bases between them. CDR3 amino acids: CASSLGQYPTNEKLFF. DNA for the CDR3: TGTGCCAGCAGCCTAGGACAGTACCCAACTAATGAAAAACTGTTTTTT.

V is TRBV30 and J is TRBJ1-5; D unresolved. CDR3 length: 12 residues. With 3 bases removed from V and 7 bases from J, the gap between germline ends came to 10 bases. Germline V gives CDR1 GTSNPN, CDR2 SVGIG (reference sequence). CDR3: CAWSLPDQPQHF. The CDR3 DNA is TGTGCCTGGAGCCTCCCGGACCAGCCCCAGCATTTT.

The chain carries TRBV5-6 and TRBJ2-5; TRBD1 is a possible D gene (6 bases). Trimming left V 3 bases short and J 1 base short, with 19 bases between. Germline CDR1 reads SGHDT; CDR2 reads YYEEEE. The CDR3 spans 17 residues. CDR3 region: CASSSLGRVDSQETQYF. CDR3 nucleotides: TGTGCCAGCAGCTCACTTGGGCGTGTGGACAGCCAAGAGACCCAGTACTTC.

V and J are TRBV19 and TRBJ2-6; 10 positions agree with TRBD1. Germline CDR1 is LNHDA and CDR2 is SQIVND (reference sequence). V dropped 6 bases and J dropped 3; count of bases not matched to a gene: 8. The CDR3 has 17 amino acids. The CDR3 spells CASSRQGALVGANVLTF. CDR3 DNA: TGTGCCAGTAGCCGACAGGGGGCGCTAGTTGGGGCCAACGTCCTGACTTTC.

As to this clone: A read error likely explains this, since a far larger clone differs by one base. The J gene is TRBJ2-7, the V gene TRBV15; tentatively, D is TRBD2 (5 bases). CDR1 is LNHNV, CDR2 YYDKDF, per germline (reference sequence). This CDR3 has 15 residues. The V and J ends lost 4 bases and 6 bases respectively, with 19 bases between them. The CDR3 bases are TGTGCCACCAGCAAAGATCGAAGCGGTAGGCGCGAGCAGTACTTC. Residues: CATSKDRSGRREQYF.

The chain is built from TRBV5-5 and TRBJ1-5; D is possibly TRBD1 (5 bases). The V and J ends lost 4 bases and 7 bases respectively, with 9 bases between them. This CDR3 has 12 residues. Germline values: CDR1 SGHKS, CDR2 YYEKEE (reference sequence). The CDR3 bases are TGTGCCAGCAGCCTGGAGGGGCAGCCCCAGCATTTT. Residues: CASSLEGQPQHF.

On this clone: Within the sample, other DNA sequences also encode this same CDR3. The J gene is TRBJ2-3, the V gene TRBV19, with TRBD2 matching 12 bases. CDR3 size: 15 residues. Losses at the gene ends were 4 bases for V and 3 bases for J; bases not matched to a gene: 2. Germline V gives CDR1 LNHDA, CDR2 SQIVND (reference sequence). The CDR3 DNA is TGTGCCAGTAGTAAGACTAGCGGGAGAACAGATACGCAGTATTTT. The encoded protein is CASSKTSGRTDTQYF.

This chain uses TRBV18 with TRBJ2-7, with D possibly being TRBD2 (7 bases). Trimming removed 6 bases at V and 2 bases at J, with 14 bases between. The germline V gene encodes CDR1 KGHSH and CDR2 LQKENI. The CDR3 loop spans 14 amino acids. CDR3 region: CASSDRGGAYEQYF. The CDR3 DNA reads as TGTGCCAGCTCTGACAGAGGGGGGGCCTACGAGCAGTACTTC.

This clone was recorded a few times. This chain connects TRBV13 to TRBJ1-1; D gene uncertain. Germline assignment: CDR1 PRHDT and CDR2 FYEKMQ (reference sequence). The CDR3 length is 14 residues. Deletions cut 7 bases from V and 0 bases from J, with 12 bases between. CDR3 sequence reads: CASTKTTVNTEAFF. The CDR3, as DNA: TGTGCCAGCACCAAAACCACGGTGAACACTGAAGCTTTCTTT. Full variable domain (missing parts from reference TRBV13 and TRBJ1-1): AAGVIQSPRHLIKEKRETATLKCYPIPRHDTVYWYQQGPGQDPQFLISFYEKMQSDKGSIPDRFSAQQFSDYHSELNMSSLELGDSALYFCASTKTTVNTEAFFGQGTRLTVV.

The V gene is TRBV18, the J gene TRBJ1-4; possibly TRBD1 for D (5 bases). Germline V gene sequence: CDR1 KGHSH, CDR2 LQKENI. Deletions cut 5 bases from V and 0 bases from J, with 13 bases between. CDR3 length: 16 residues. CDR3 sequence reads: CASSSRPGTTNEKLFF. Written as DNA, the CDR3 is TGTGCCAGCTCATCAAGACCAGGGACAACTAATGAAAAACTGTTTTTT.

This clone was observed a handful of times. The genes are TRBV18 and TRBJ1-1; D call uncertain. Trimming cost V 4 bases and J 1 base, with 10 bases left between them. Germline CDR1 is KGHSH and CDR2 is LQKENI. The CDR3 loop spans 14 amino acids. CDR3 DNA: TGTGCCAGCTCACTAGGCACTTCGAACACTGAAGCTTTCTTT. It translates to CASSLGTSNTEAFF.

The chain has TRBV30 and TRBJ1-1, with D possibly being TRBD1 (6 bases). The CDR3 totals 13 residues. The V and J ends lost 4 bases and 5 bases respectively, with 14 bases between them. Germline V gives CDR1 GTSNPN, CDR2 SVGIG (reference sequence). The CDR3 loop is CAWIRQGTTEAFF. CDR3 DNA: TGTGCCTGGATTAGGCAGGGGACGACTGAAGCTTTCTTT.